The table lists the clone carrying this TCR beta chain with a few counts. The antigen is not known. A much larger clone differs from this one at a single base, so this may be a read error. The germline and genes are mouse ones. The read is 4 residues too short to cover the CDR3 end, so that end is filled in from the germline J gene. The data were taken from a study of CD8+ T cells in alopecia areata. Overall study: Female C3H/HeJ mice aged roughly 6-11 weeks received skin from spontaneously alopecic C3H/HeJ graft donors aged about 6-12 months. Notes on the study in general: In scalp samples, resident alphabeta T cells of normal skin are also sequenced. Sharing of TCR sequences between patients (possibly for HLA-related reasons) was less clear than in mice.

The CDR3 consists of 14 residues. V lost 3 bases and J lost 0, with 6 bases in between. The germline CDR1 and CDR2 sequences are NSHNY and SYGAGN. cDNA serving as the sequencing template came from extracted, reverse transcribed RNA. TCRdb's copy holds only in-frame clones and misses some; the assay was immunoSEQ multiplex PCR. Captured here are 90,000 to 130,000 clones, none seen once; the top ten comprise less than 20%. The TCR was taken from a C3H/HeJ mouse with alopecia areata. As its MHC haplotype, the strain has H2-k. The specimen sequenced was lesional skin. The genes are TRBV13-1 and TRBJ2-2; no clear D. CDR3 DNA, as far as it was read: TGTGCCAGCAGTGGGCAGGCAAACACCGGG. Its protein product is CASSGQANTG. The full CDR3 protein is CASSGQANTGQLYF.